The sequence of this TCR beta chain was determined in a study of T cell responses to AZD1222 COVID-19 vaccine. After removal of 0 bases from V and 7 bases from J, the junction contained 8 bases not matched to a gene. Germline CDR1 GTSNPN, CDR2 SVGIG (reference sequence). The CDR3 contains 15 residues. As for this clone: Its antigen is undetermined.

Sequencing used immunoSEQ multiplex PCR; TCRdb keeps in-frame clones, though not all of them. The sample comprises 130,000 to 150,000 clones, just over 90% of which are singletons, and roughly 3.6% rests with the top ten. General study points: Only 5 or 6 AZD1222 recipients were seropositive at baseline. Clonal diversity was possibly underestimated, and white British individuals and females predominated among donors. Compared with day 0, the breadth and depth of the Spike-specific TCR repertoire rose significantly after two doses of AZD1222.

The clonotype originates from an adult in good health. The chain employs TRBV30 and TRBJ1-1; 10 nucleotides match TRBD1. The sample consisted of peripheral blood, taken on day 0 of AZD1222 vaccination. The CDR3 loop reads CAWSVGRQGAREAFF. As DNA, the CDR3 is TGTGCCTGGAGTGTAGGACGACAGGGGGCCCGTGAAGCTTTCTTT.